These T cell receptor beta chains were read from a single sample in a study of blood T cells in healthy people across ages. A single record per CDR3 protein comes from TCRdb applying MiXCR to the 5' RACE reads. This sample has around 870,000 distinct CDR3 sequences; 25% to 35% occur once, and the top ten carry around 16%. Sequenced material: blood. The receptors shown here come from a woman older than 75 in good health. Each CDR3 is given with its conserved first and last residue. A D gene is named only where the DNA matches it firmly. Expanded clones get a size class; other rows say once, few or many, or leave the size out.

clone_size	d_call	v_call	j_call	cdr3_aa	cdr3_nt
-	-	TRBV5-1	TRBJ2-5	CASSLDLGAGEQYF	TGCGCCAGCAGCTTGGATCTGGGGGCAGGGGAGCAGTACTTC
many	-	TRBV30	TRBJ2-7	CAWSAGGVYEQYF	TGTGCCTGGAGTGCCGGGGGTGTCTACGAGCAGTACTTC
many	-	TRBV10-3	TRBJ2-5	CAISSRPRGQETQYF	TGTGCCATCAGTTCCCGCCCAAGGGGGCAAGAGACCCAGTACTTC
many	-	TRBV11-2	TRBJ2-3	CASSRRRGEKDTQYF	TGTGCCAGCAGCCGGAGGAGGGGGGAGAAAGATACGCAGTATTTT
few	-	TRBV6-5	TRBJ2-2	CASSYSLDQGRKNTGELFF	TGTGCCAGCAGTTACTCGTTGGATCAGGGTAGAAAGAACACCGGGGAGCTGTTTTTT
-	TRBD2	TRBV7-2	TRBJ2-5	CASGRGLAGVLETQYF	TGTGCCAGCGGCCGGGGACTAGCGGGAGTCTTAGAGACCCAGTACTTC
-	-	TRBV7-2	TRBJ1-1	CASSLGGEEGSAEAFF	TGTGCCAGCAGCTTAGGGGGGGAAGAGGGCAGCGCTGAAGCTTTCTTT
few	-	TRBV12-3/TRBV12-4	TRBJ2-4	CASSFVREQYF	TGTGCCAGCAGTTTCGTGAGGGAGCAGTACTTC
-	-	TRBV7-9	TRBJ1-2	CASSSNLVRKGQVYTF	TGTGCCAGTAGCTCTAATCTGGTACGAAAAGGGCAAGTCTACACCTTC
-	TRBD1	TRBV20-1	TRBJ1-2	CRAGPDRTNYGYTF	TGCAGGGCTGGACCGGACAGGACCAACTATGGCTACACCTTC
-	TRBD2	TRBV7-2	TRBJ2-7	CASSKGTSGSYEQYF	TGTGCCAGCAGCAAAGGGACTAGCGGCTCCTACGAGCAGTACTTC
many	-	TRBV5-1	TRBJ2-7	CASSLGARSHEQYF	TGCGCCAGCAGCCTAGGGGCGCGATCCCACGAGCAGTACTTC
-	-	TRBV12-3/TRBV12-4	TRBJ1-1	CACSQGGNTEAFF	TGTGCCTGCAGTCAGGGTGGCAACACTGAAGCTTTCTTT
many	TRBD2	TRBV20-1	TRBJ2-7	CSATSGGADYEQYF	TGCAGTGCGACTAGCGGGGGGGCCGATTACGAGCAGTACTTC
many	-	TRBV7-2	TRBJ2-5	CASSFQGGPLKETQYF	TGTGCCAGCAGCTTCCAAGGAGGGCCCTTAAAAGAGACCCAGTACTTC
few	TRBD1	TRBV15	TRBJ1-2	CATSRDTLPVRGSGYTF	TGTGCCACCAGCAGAGATACTTTGCCGGTCAGGGGGTCCGGCTACACCTTC
many	TRBD1	TRBV20-1	TRBJ2-5	CSARREGQGARIGGETQYF	TGCAGTGCCCGTAGGGAGGGACAGGGGGCGAGAATCGGGGGTGAGACCCAGTACTTC
-	-	TRBV3-1	TRBJ1-1	CASSQAKANTEAFF	TGTGCCAGCAGCCAAGCTAAGGCGAACACTGAAGCTTTCTTT
many	TRBD2	TRBV20-1	TRBJ2-7	CSAGGLAHYYEQYF	TGCAGTGCAGGAGGACTAGCCCATTACTACGAGCAGTACTTC
few	TRBD1	TRBV12-3/TRBV12-4	TRBJ1-1	CASRPDRATEAFF	TGTGCCAGCAGACCCGACAGGGCCACTGAAGCTTTCTTT
many	TRBD2	TRBV25-1	TRBJ2-1	CASSEAGGPYNEQFF	TGTGCCAGCAGTGAAGCGGGGGGGCCCTACAATGAGCAGTTCTTC
many	-	TRBV2	TRBJ2-1	CASSEAGYNEQFF	TGTGCCAGCAGTGAAGCGGGATACAATGAGCAGTTCTTC
few	-	TRBV11-3	TRBJ2-5	CASSFNGGPQETQYF	TGTGCCAGCAGCTTTAACGGGGGGCCGCAAGAGACCCAGTACTTC
many	-	TRBV20-1	TRBJ2-3	CSAISRVLGTDTQYF	TGCAGTGCTATTAGCAGGGTCTTGGGCACAGATACGCAGTATTTT
many	-	TRBV6-1	TRBJ2-3	CASTKGGSADTQYF	TGTGCCAGCACTAAGGGGGGGAGCGCAGATACGCAGTATTTT
many	TRBD2	TRBV6-2/TRBV6-3	TRBJ2-1	CASTGLAGALSSYNEQFF	TGTGCCAGCACCGGACTAGCGGGGGCCCTAAGCTCCTACAATGAGCAGTTCTTC
many	TRBD1	TRBV24-1	TRBJ1-2	CATSAPDRGNYGYTF	TGTGCCACCAGTGCTCCGGACAGGGGGAACTATGGCTACACCTTC
-	-	TRBV19	TRBJ2-1	CASSRPGTNNEQFF	TGTGCCAGTAGTAGGCCGGGGACGAACAATGAGCAGTTCTTC